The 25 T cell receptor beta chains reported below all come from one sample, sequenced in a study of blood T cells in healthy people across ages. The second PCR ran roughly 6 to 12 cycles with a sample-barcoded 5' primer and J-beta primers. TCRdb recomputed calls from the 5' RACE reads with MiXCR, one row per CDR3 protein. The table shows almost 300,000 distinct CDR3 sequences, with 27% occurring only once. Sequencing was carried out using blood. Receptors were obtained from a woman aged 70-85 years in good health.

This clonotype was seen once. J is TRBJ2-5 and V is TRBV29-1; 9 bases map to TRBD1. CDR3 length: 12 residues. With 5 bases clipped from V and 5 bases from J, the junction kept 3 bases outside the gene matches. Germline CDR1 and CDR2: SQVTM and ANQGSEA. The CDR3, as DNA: TGCAGCGTTCTTGACAGGGGGGAGACCCAGTACTTC. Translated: CSVLDRGETQYF.

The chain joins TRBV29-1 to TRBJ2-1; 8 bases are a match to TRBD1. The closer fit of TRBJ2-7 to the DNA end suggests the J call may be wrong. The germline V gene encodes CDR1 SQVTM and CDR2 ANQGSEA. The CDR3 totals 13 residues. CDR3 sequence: CSVEPGGGYEQYF. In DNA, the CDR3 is TGCAGCGTTGAGCCAGGGGGCGGGTACGAGCAGTACTTC.

The CDR3 reads CASSWSLAGGEQFF. The CDR3 region has the DNA TGCGCCAGCAGCTGGTCACTAGCGGGAGGGGAGCAGTTCTTC. The chain links TRBV5-1 to TRBJ2-1, with TRBD2 matching over 13 bases. V gave up 3 bases and J gave up 10 bases; unmatched junction bases: 4. Germline V gene sequence: CDR1 SGHRS, CDR2 YFSETQ. This CDR3 has 14 residues.

CDR3 protein: CASSRAANTGELFF. As DNA, the CDR3 is TGTGCCAGCAGCCGCGCAGCGAACACCGGGGAGCTGTTTTTT. This rearrangement joins TRBV14 to TRBJ2-2, with D unresolved. The CDR3 is 14 amino acids. The germline CDR1 and CDR2 sequences are SGHDN and FVKESK. Trimming left V 4 bases short and J 0 bases short, with 6 bases between.

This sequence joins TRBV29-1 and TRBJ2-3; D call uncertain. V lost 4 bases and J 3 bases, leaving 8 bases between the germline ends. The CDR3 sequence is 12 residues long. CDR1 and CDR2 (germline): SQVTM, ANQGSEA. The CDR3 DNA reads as TGCAGCGTTGCCCTGGTAACAGATACGCAGTATTTT. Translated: CSVALVTDTQYF.

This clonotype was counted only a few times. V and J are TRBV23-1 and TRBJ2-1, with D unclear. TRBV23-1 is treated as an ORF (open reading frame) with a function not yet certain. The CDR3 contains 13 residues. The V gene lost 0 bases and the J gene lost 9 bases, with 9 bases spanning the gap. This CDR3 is CASSQSSRFEQFF. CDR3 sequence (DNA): TGCGCCAGCAGTCAATCGAGTAGGTTTGAGCAGTTCTTC.

CDR3 sequence (DNA): TGTGCCAGCAGCGTAGCGGAGACAGGGTTGTACGAGCAGTACTTC. Translating it yields CASSVAETGLYEQYF. The chain recombines TRBV9 with TRBJ2-7; 7 bases are shared with TRBD1. V shed 0 bases, J shed 4 bases, and the junction held 7 bases outside the gene matches. The germline gives CDR1 SGDLS, CDR2 YYNGEE. The CDR3 spans 15 residues.

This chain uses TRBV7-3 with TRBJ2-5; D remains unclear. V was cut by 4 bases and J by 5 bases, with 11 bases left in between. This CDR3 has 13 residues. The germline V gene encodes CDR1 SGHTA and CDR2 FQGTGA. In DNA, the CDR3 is TGTGCCAGCAGCTCACGAGCGAGGGAGACCCAGTACTTC. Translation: CASSSRARETQYF.

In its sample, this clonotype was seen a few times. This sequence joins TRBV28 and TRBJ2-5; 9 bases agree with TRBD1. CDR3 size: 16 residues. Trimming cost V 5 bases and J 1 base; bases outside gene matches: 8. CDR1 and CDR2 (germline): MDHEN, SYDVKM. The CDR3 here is CASSTHGTGRQETQYF. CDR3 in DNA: TGTGCCAGCAGTACACACGGGACAGGGCGCCAAGAGACCCAGTACTTC.

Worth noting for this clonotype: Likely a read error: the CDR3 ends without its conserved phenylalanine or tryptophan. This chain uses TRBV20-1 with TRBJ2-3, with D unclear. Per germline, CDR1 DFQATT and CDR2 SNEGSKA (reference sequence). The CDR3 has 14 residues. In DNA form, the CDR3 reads TGCAGTGCTAGAGTCTCGGTCGGCACGGATACGCAGTATTCT. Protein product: CSARVSVGTDTQYS.

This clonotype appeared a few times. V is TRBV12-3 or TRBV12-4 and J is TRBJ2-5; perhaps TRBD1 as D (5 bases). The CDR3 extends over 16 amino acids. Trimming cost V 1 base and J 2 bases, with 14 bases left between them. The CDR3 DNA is TGTGCCAGCAGTTTAGTGTGGCCAGGGCCGCAAGAGACCCAGTACTTC. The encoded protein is CASSLVWPGPQETQYF.

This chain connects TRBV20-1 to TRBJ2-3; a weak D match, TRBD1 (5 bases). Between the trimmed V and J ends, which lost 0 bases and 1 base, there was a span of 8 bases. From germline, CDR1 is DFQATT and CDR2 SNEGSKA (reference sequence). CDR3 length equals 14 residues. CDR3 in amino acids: CSAREPRGTDTQYF. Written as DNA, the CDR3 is TGCAGTGCTAGAGAGCCCAGGGGCACAGATACGCAGTATTTT.

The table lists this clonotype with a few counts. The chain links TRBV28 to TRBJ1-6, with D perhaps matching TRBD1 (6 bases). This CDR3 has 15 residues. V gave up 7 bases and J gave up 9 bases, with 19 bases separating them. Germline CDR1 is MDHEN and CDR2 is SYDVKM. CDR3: CASTEDRRRGSPLHF. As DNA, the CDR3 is TGTGCCAGCACCGAGGACAGACGCAGGGGTTCACCCCTCCACTTT.

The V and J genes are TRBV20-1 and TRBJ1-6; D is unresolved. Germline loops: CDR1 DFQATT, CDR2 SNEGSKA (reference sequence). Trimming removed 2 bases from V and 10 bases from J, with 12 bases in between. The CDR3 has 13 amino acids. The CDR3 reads CSARMSVISPLHF. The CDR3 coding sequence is TGCAGTGCTAGAATGTCTGTAATCTCACCCCTCCACTTT.

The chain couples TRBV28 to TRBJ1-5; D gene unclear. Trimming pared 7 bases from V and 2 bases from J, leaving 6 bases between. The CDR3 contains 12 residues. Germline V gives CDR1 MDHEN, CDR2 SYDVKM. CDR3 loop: CASKEGNQPQHF. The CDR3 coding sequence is TGTGCCAGCAAGGAGGGCAATCAGCCCCAGCATTTT.

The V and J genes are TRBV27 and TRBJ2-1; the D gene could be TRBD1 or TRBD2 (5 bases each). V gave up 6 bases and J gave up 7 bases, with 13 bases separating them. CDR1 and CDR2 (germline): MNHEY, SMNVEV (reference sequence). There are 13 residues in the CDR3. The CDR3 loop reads CASSGAIRNEQFF. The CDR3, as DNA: TGTGCCAGCAGCGGGGCCATAAGAAATGAGCAGTTCTTC.

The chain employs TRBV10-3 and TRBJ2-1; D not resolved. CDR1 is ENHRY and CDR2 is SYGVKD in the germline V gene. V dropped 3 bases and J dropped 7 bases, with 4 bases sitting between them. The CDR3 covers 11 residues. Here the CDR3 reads CAISEINEQFF. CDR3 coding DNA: TGTGCCATCAGTGAAATAAATGAGCAGTTCTTC.

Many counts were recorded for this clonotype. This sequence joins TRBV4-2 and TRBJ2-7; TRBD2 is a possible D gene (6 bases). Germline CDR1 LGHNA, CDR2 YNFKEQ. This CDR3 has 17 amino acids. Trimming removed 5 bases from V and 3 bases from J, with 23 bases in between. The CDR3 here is CASSSSPRGSYFYEQYF. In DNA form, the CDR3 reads TGTGCCAGCAGCTCCTCCCCCCGGGGGAGTTATTTCTACGAGCAGTACTTC.

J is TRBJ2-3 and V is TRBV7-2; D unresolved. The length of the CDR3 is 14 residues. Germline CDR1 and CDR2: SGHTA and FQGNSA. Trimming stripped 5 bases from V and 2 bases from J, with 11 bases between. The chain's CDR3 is CASSPAGTTDTQYF. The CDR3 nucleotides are TGTGCCAGCAGCCCAGCAGGCACCACAGATACGCAGTATTTT.

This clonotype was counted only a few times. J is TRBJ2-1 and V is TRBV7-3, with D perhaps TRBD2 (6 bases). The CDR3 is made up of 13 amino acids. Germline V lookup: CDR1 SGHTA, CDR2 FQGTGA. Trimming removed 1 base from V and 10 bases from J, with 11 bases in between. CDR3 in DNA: TGTGCCAGCAGCTTAAGGTCGGGAGACGAGCAGTTCTTC. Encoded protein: CASSLRSGDEQFF.

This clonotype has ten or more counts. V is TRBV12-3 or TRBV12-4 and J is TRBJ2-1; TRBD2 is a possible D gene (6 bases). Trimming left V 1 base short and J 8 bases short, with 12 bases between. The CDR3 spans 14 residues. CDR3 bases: TGTGCCAGCAGTTTAGGACTAGGGGCCCATGAGCAGTTCTTC. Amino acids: CASSLGLGAHEQFF.

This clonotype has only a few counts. CDR3 protein: CASSEIQGVYEQYF. DNA of the CDR3: TGTGCCAGCAGCGAAATACAGGGGGTCTACGAGCAGTACTTC. The chain employs TRBV7-9 and TRBJ2-7; 8 positions agree with TRBD1. The CDR3 totals 14 residues. Germline V gene sequence: CDR1 SEHNR, CDR2 FQNEAQ (reference sequence). The J segment lost 3 bases and the V segment lost 5 bases, leaving 6 bases of the junction unmatched. The full variable domain, its missing parts supplied by reference TRBV7-9 and TRBJ2-7, is DTGVSQNPRHKITKRGQNVTFRCDPISEHNRLYWYRQTLGQGPEFLTYFQNEAQLEKSRLLSDRFSAERPKGSFSTLEIQRTEQGDSAMYLCASSEIQGVYEQYFGPGTRLTVT.

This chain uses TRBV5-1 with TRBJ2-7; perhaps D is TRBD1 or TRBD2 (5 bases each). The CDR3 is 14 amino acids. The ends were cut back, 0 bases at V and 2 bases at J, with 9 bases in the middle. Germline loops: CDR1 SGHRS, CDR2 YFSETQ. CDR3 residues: CASSLEEGPYEQYF. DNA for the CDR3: TGCGCCAGCAGCTTGGAAGAGGGACCCTACGAGCAGTACTTC. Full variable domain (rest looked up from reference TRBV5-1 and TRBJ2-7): KAGVTQTPRYLIKTRGQQVTLSCSPISGHRSVSWYQQTPGQGLQFLFEYFSETQRNKGNFPGRFSGRQFSNSRSEMNVSTLELGDSALYLCASSLEEGPYEQYFGPGTRLTVT.

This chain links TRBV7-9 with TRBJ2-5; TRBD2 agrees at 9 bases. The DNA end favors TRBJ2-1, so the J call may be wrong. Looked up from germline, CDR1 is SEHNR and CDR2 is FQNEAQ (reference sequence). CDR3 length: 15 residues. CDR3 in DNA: TGTGCCAGCAGTCCTCGGGGGACTAGCAACGATGAGCAGTTCTTC. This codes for CASSPRGTSNDEQFF.

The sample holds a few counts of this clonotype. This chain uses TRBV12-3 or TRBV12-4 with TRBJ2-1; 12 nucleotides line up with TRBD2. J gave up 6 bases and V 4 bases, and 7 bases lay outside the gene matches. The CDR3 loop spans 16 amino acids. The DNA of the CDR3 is TGTGCCAGCAGTTCTACCCGACTAGCGGGAGTCAATGAGCAGTTCTTC. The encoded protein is CASSSTRLAGVNEQFF.